This is a list of T cell receptor beta chains from one sample in a study of blood T cell repertoires in COVID-19. TCRdb's table, derived via immunoSEQ multiplex PCR, lists solely in-frame clones and lacks some. The table records about 400,000 clones, approximately 86% of them present only once. Sequenced input: PBMCs or T cells enriched from blood (not recorded which). These receptors originate from a woman aged 40 to 50 with acute COVID-19. CDR3s include the opening cysteine and the closing phenylalanine or tryptophan. The D gene is left open where the match is weak. Some rows mark clone size as missing; the rest say once, few, many or name a class of expanded clone.

v_gene	j_gene	len	d_gene	abundance	CDR3aa	CDR3nt
TRBV15	TRBJ2-7	18	TRBD1	NA	CATSRSFTGTGTSYEQYF	TGTGCCACCAGCAGATCATTCACCGGGACAGGTACGTCCTACGAGCAGTACTTC
TRBV11-2	TRBJ1-6	15	NA	few	CASSLGNSGTSPLHF	TGTGCCAGCAGCTTAGGAAACAGTGGTACCTCACCCCTCCACTTT
TRBV12-5	TRBJ1-1	15	TRBD1	once	CASGLSTGSRTEAFF	TGTGCTAGTGGTTTGTCGACAGGGAGTAGGACTGAAGCTTTCTTT
TRBV5-4	TRBJ1-3	14	NA	NA	CASSPRGNGNTIYF	TGTGCCAGCAGCCCCAGGGGAAATGGAAACACCATATATTTT
TRBV4-1	TRBJ2-7	14	TRBD1	NA	CASSQNIGTGDGYF	TGCGCCAGCAGCCAAAATATCGGGACAGGTGACGGGTACTTC
TRBV13	TRBJ2-7	14	TRBD1	NA	CASSLTGQPYEQYF	TGTGCCAGCAGCCTCACGGGACAGCCCTACGAGCAGTACTTC
TRBV18	TRBJ1-5	15	TRBD1	NA	CASSPDRASNQPQHF	TGTGCCAGCTCACCGGACAGGGCGAGCAATCAGCCCCAGCATTTT
TRBV30	TRBJ2-1	15	NA	NA	CAWGDLAAQYNEQFF	TGTGCCTGGGGGGACTTGGCGGCCCAATACAATGAGCAGTTCTTC
TRBV14	TRBJ2-2	16	NA	NA	CASSQDRLSSTGELFF	TGTGCCAGCAGCCAAGATCGTCTTAGCAGCACCGGGGAGCTGTTTTTT
TRBV27	TRBJ1-2	15	TRBD1	once	CASSSTGGSGYGYTF	TGTGCCAGCAGTTCCACAGGGGGCTCAGGCTATGGCTACACCTTC
TRBV9	TRBJ1-2	13	TRBD1	NA	CASSGQGAYGYTF	TGTGCCAGCAGCGGACAGGGGGCGTATGGCTACACCTTC
TRBV30	TRBJ2-2	14	TRBD1	NA	CAWSVQGSTGELFF	TGTGCCTGGAGTGTACAGGGGAGCACCGGGGAGCTGTTTTTT
TRBV19	TRBJ1-1	16	NA	NA	CASSIEDFGGDTEAFF	TGTGCCAGTAGTATAGAAGATTTCGGGGGAGACACTGAAGCTTTCTTT
TRBV27	TRBJ1-5	14	NA	NA	CASSRHSFNQPQHF	TGTGCCAGCAGTCGACACTCATTCAATCAGCCCCAGCATTTT
TRBV11-2	TRBJ2-7	14	NA	NA	CASSFEGVSYEQYF	TGTGCCAGCAGCTTTGAGGGGGTCTCCTACGAGCAGTACTTC
TRBV27	TRBJ1-5	16	NA	NA	CASSLIIGGGVQPQHF	TGTGCCAGCAGTTTAATCATCGGGGGGGGCGTTCAGCCCCAGCATTTT
TRBV6-2/TRBV6-3	TRBJ2-5	17	TRBD2	NA	CASSYGPTSGGQETQYF	TGTGCCAGCAGTTACGGGCCGACTAGCGGGGGGCAAGAGACCCAGTACTTC
TRBV3-1/TRBV3-2	TRBJ2-5	14	TRBD1	NA	CASSQEGGWETQYF	TGTGCCAGCAGCCAAGAAGGGGGCTGGGAGACCCAGTACTTC
TRBV30	TRBJ1-2	13	TRBD1	NA	CAWTMTRGYGYTF	TGTGCCTGGACCATGACCAGGGGGTATGGCTACACCTTC
TRBV6-1	TRBJ1-5	17	NA	NA	CASSDGYRGDLNQPQHF	TGTGCCAGCAGTGATGGGTATAGGGGCGACCTTAATCAGCCCCAGCATTTT
TRBV10-2	TRBJ1-1	15	NA	once	CASSEGGTMNTEAFF	TGCGCCAGCAGTGAGGGAGGCACGATGAACACTGAAGCTTTCTTT
TRBV18	TRBJ1-3	14	NA	NA	CASSPQGAGNTIYF	TGTGCCAGCTCACCACAGGGGGCTGGAAACACCATATATTTT
TRBV24-1	TRBJ2-1	12	NA	once	CATSITGLEQFF	TGTGCCACCAGCATCACAGGGCTTGAGCAGTTCTTC
TRBV2	TRBJ1-2	12	NA	NA	CAREQLNYGYTF	TGTGCCAGGGAACAGCTAAACTATGGCTACACCTTC
TRBV2	TRBJ1-5	14	NA	NA	CASRGRGANQPQHF	TGTGCCAGCAGGGGCAGGGGCGCAAATCAGCCCCAGCATTTT
TRBV9	TRBJ1-1	13	TRBD1	NA	CASSLDRGGEAFF	TGTGCCAGCAGCCTCGACAGGGGCGGAGAAGCTTTCTTT
TRBV27	TRBJ1-2	12	NA	NA	CASSSQGRGYTF	TGTGCCAGCAGTTCCCAGGGGAGAGGCTACACCTTC
TRBV6-5	TRBJ1-2	11	TRBD1	NA	CAATGGYGYTF	TGTGCGGCAACAGGGGGCTATGGCTACACCTTC
TRBV7-8	TRBJ1-1	16	NA	NA	CASSLGRVRGFGEAFF	TGTGCCAGCAGCTTAGGCCGGGTCAGGGGTTTTGGTGAAGCTTTCTTT
TRBV7-8	TRBJ1-4	14	NA	NA	CASSPARGGEKLFF	TGTGCCAGCAGCCCAGCGCGGGGCGGTGAAAAACTGTTTTTT
TRBV7-8	TRBJ1-3	14	NA	NA	CASSSTGTGHTIYF	TGTGCCAGCAGCTCGACAGGCACGGGACACACCATATATTTT
TRBV29-1	TRBJ1-1	14	TRBD1	NA	CSATLTGGASEAFF	TGCAGCGCTACTCTAACAGGGGGCGCGTCTGAAGCTTTCTTT
TRBV4-2	TRBJ2-1	20	NA	NA	CASSHGPTTGGFSTYNEQFF	TGTGCCAGCAGCCACGGCCCCACGACTGGGGGGTTTTCAACCTACAATGAGCAGTTCTTC
TRBV7-9	TRBJ2-5	16	NA	NA	CASSLSRTLGGETQYF	TGTGCCAGCAGCTTATCACGGACACTGGGTGGGGAGACCCAGTACTTC
TRBV30	TRBJ1-5	13	TRBD1	NA	CAWNSGGLQPQHF	TGTGCCTGGAACTCAGGGGGCCTTCAGCCCCAGCATTTT
TRBV30	TRBJ1-4	12	TRBD1	NA	CAGGQENEKLFF	TGTGCCGGGGGACAGGAGAATGAAAAACTGTTTTTT
TRBV4-2	TRBJ2-1	17	TRBD2	NA	CASSQDLVGGGANEQFF	TGTGCCAGCAGCCAAGATCTCGTGGGCGGGGGGGCCAATGAGCAGTTCTTC
TRBV5-6	TRBJ1-2	15	NA	NA	CASSSIGGLNYGYTF	TGTGCCAGCAGTTCTATCGGGGGTCTGAACTATGGCTACACCTTC
TRBV29-1	TRBJ2-7	16	TRBD2	once	CSVEEPAGGSGYEQYF	TGCAGCGTTGAAGAACCTGCGGGGGGGAGCGGCTACGAGCAGTACTTC
TRBV30	TRBJ2-1	15	TRBD2	NA	CAWSTLAGGYNEQFF	TGTGCCTGGAGCACCCTAGCGGGGGGCTACAATGAGCAGTTCTTC
TRBV5-1	TRBJ1-6	14	NA	NA	CASSLGTDNSPLHF	TGCGCCAGCAGCTTGGGGACAGATAATTCACCCCTCCACTTT
TRBV27	TRBJ2-3	16	NA	NA	CASSLHTSTSTDTQYF	TGTGCCAGCAGTTTACATACTAGCACGTCGACAGATACGCAGTATTTT
TRBV19	TRBJ2-2	13	NA	NA	CASRLVNTGELFF	TGTGCCAGTAGATTAGTGAACACCGGGGAGCTGTTTTTT
TRBV18	TRBJ1-1	13	NA	NA	CASSFPGNTEAFF	TGTGCCAGCTCATTCCCGGGGAACACTGAAGCTTTCTTT
TRBV2	TRBJ2-3	15	TRBD2	NA	CASSREAGGLYTQYF	TGTGCCAGCTCAAGGGAGGCGGGGGGGCTATATACGCAGTATTTT
TRBV19	TRBJ1-2	15	NA	NA	CASSIVDSFNYGYTF	TGTGCCAGTAGTATCGTGGACAGTTTTAACTATGGCTACACCTTC
TRBV10-1	TRBJ1-2	13	NA	NA	CASSVSVQGGYTF	TGCGCCAGCAGTGTTTCCGTACAGGGCGGCTACACCTTC
TRBV5-1	TRBJ1-6	16	TRBD1	NA	CASSIFIGQDNSPLHF	TGCGCCAGCAGCATCTTTATTGGACAGGATAATTCACCCCTCCACTTT
TRBV29-1	TRBJ1-1	13	TRBD1	NA	CSDVTGRGTEAFF	TGCAGCGACGTGACAGGGCGCGGCACTGAAGCTTTCTTT
TRBV12-5	TRBJ2-1	17	TRBD1	NA	CASGINQGQGEGDEQFF	TGTGCTAGTGGCATTAATCAGGGACAGGGGGAGGGCGATGAGCAGTTCTTC
TRBV5-4	TRBJ2-3	15	TRBD2	NA	CASSFSGGWQDTQYF	TGTGCCAGCAGCTTTAGCGGGGGGTGGCAAGATACGCAGTATTTT
TRBV5-6	TRBJ2-5	17	TRBD2	NA	CASSSGLAGGYQETQYF	TGTGCCAGCAGCTCGGGACTAGCGGGGGGATATCAAGAGACCCAGTACTTC
TRBV20-1	TRBJ1-5	14	NA	NA	CSASSQGLGQPQHF	TGCAGTGCTAGTTCTCAGGGCTTGGGTCAGCCCCAGCATTTT
TRBV30	TRBJ2-1	13	TRBD1	NA	CAWSGQGANEQFF	TGTGCCTGGAGTGGACAGGGGGCCAATGAGCAGTTCTTC
TRBV3-1/TRBV3-2	TRBJ1-6	18	NA	NA	CASSQDLGPSSYNSPLHF	TGTGCCAGCAGCCAAGATCTAGGCCCGAGCTCCTATAATTCACCCCTCCACTTT
TRBV11-2	TRBJ2-7	14	TRBD2	NA	CASSLAGGRDEQYF	TGTGCCAGCAGCTTAGCGGGGGGGCGGGACGAGCAGTACTTC
TRBV21-1	TRBJ1-2	10	NA	once	CASSTCGYTF	TGTGCCAGCAGCACGTGTGGCTACACCTTC
TRBV30	TRBJ1-2	12	NA	NA	CAWNQGNYGYTF	TGTGCCTGGAACCAGGGGAACTATGGCTACACCTTC
TRBV6-5	TRBJ1-2	14	TRBD1	NA	CASAAEGQDYGYTF	TGTGCCAGCGCCGCAGAGGGACAGGACTATGGCTACACCTTC
TRBV27	TRBJ1-1	12	NA	NA	CASSLTGREAFF	TGTGCCAGCAGTCTCACAGGGAGAGAAGCTTTCTTT